This TCR beta chain was observed in a study of T-cell reconstitution after alpha-beta-depleted transplantation in children. Study results and caveats: TCRbeta diversity was high at day 60 in some patients (a result of surviving recipient T cells and thymic progenitors). Counts and diversity of T cells one year after transplant came mostly from newly produced T cells. In patients about two months after transplant, alpha-beta T cells reportedly arose from several hundred expanded graft clones.

During its preparation, the TCRbeta library received unique molecular identifiers. One entry per CDR3 protein results from TCRdb running MiXCR on the PCR reads. Of around 670,000 distinct CDR3 sequences listed, roughly 14% were seen once; the top ten hold 0.79%. Germline V gene lookup returns CDR1 DFQATT and CDR2 SNEGSKA (reference sequence). The V segment lost 4 bases and the J segment 10 bases; nucleotides outside the gene matches: 17. The length of the CDR3 is 15 residues. There are a few counts of this clonotype. Its antigen remains unidentified. The source was PBMCs, collected before TCRalphabeta/CD19-depleted stem cell transplant. This TCR was recovered from a girl aged 2-10 years with congenital amegakaryocytic thrombocytopenia, due to receive a stem cell transplant. The chain couples TRBV20-1 to TRBJ1-1; TRBD1 agrees at 8 bases. The DNA of the CDR3 is TGCAGTGCTACGAGATTAACAGGGGGAGTATCTCCAGCTTTCTTT. This encodes CSATRLTGGVSPAFF.